The T cell receptor beta chain described here comes from a study of shared clonotypes between healthy human individuals. In the original processing: ImmunoSEQ output lacked quality scores and full-length reads, limiting matched filtering. The repertoire was sequenced with immunoSEQ multiplex PCR; TCRdb's copy has only in-frame clones and lacks some. D and trimming come from the DNA, and the V and J calls and clone size come from that table. The sample lists 400,000 to 600,000 clones, 60% to 80% occurring once. The germline V gene encodes CDR1 SGHTA and CDR2 FQGNSA. The CDR3 is made up of 15 amino acids. The trim removed 5 bases at V and 6 bases at J, leaving 7 bases unmatched.

The sample taken for sequencing was PBMCs. J is TRBJ2-1 and V is TRBV7-2; 10 bases line up with TRBD2. The TCR sequence derives from a woman aged 40 to 50 in good health. Some clones in this sample may be carry-over from other donors' samples. The CDR3 DNA reads as TGTGCCAGCAGCACGCGAGCGGGAGGGTCCAATGAGCAGTTCTTC. This translates into CASSTRAGGSNEQFF.